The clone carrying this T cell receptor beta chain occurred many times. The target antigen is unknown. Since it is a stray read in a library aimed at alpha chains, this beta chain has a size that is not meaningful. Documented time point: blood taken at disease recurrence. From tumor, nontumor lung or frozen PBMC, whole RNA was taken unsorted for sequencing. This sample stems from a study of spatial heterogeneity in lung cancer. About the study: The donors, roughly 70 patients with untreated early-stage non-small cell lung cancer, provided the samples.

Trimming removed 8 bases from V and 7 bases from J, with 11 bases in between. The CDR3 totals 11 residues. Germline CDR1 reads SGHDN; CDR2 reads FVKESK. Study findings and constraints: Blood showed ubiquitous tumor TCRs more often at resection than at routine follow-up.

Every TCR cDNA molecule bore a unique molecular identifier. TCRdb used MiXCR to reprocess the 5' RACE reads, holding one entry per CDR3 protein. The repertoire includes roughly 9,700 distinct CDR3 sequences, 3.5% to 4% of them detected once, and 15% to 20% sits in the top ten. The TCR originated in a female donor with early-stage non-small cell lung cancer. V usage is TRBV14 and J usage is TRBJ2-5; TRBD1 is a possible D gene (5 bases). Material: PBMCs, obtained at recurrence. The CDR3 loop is CASGASGTQYF. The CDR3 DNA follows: TGTGCCAGCGGGGCCTCGGGGACCCAGTACTTC.